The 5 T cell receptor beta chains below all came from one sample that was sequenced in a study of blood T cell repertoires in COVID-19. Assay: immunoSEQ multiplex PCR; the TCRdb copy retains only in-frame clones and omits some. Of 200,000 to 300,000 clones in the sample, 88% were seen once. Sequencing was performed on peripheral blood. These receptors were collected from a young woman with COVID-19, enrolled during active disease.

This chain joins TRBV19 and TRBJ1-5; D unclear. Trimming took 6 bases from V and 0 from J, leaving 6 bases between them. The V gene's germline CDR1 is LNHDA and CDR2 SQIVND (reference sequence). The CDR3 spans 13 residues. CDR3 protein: CASSDNSNQPQHF. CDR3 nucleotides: TGTGCCAGTAGCGACAATAGCAATCAGCCCCAGCATTTT.

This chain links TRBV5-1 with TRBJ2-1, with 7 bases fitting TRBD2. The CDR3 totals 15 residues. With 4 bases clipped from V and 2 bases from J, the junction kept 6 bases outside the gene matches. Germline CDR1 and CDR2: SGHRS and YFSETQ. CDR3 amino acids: CASSPSGGPYNEQFF. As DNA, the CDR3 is TGCGCCAGCAGCCCTAGCGGAGGACCCTACAATGAGCAGTTCTTC.

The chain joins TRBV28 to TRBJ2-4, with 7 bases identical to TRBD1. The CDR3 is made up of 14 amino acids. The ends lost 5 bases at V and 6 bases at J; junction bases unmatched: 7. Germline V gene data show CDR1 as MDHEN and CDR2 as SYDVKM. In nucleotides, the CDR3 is TGTGCCAGCAGTCTTAGGGGGCAAAGAAACATTCAGTACTTC. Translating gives CASSLRGQRNIQYF.

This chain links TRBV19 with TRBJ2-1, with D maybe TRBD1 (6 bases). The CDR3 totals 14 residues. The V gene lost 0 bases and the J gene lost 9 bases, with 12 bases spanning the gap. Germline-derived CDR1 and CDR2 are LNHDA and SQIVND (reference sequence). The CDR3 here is CASSIDDLGGEQFF. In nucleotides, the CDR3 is TGTGCCAGTAGTATAGACGACCTAGGGGGTGAGCAGTTCTTC.

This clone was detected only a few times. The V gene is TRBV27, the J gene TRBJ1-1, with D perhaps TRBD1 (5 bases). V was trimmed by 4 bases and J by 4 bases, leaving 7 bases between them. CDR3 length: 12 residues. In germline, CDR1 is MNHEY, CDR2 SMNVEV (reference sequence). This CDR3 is CASSSGGTEAFF. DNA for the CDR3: TGTGCCAGCAGTTCCGGGGGCACTGAAGCTTTCTTT.